This T cell receptor beta chain emerged from a study of blood T cell repertoires in COVID-19. The overall study: The samples span acute and convalescent COVID-19 from the United States, Italy and Spain. Sources were T cells, B-cell-depleted T cells, or PBMCs; the material itself was cDNA or gDNA.

In this sample, this clone turned up a few times. In germline, CDR1 is SGDLS, CDR2 YYNGEE. Trimming took 2 bases from V and 7 from J; bases not matched to a gene: 7. This CDR3 spans 14 amino acids. How the authors handled the data: Amplification of reference gene primers provided the estimated nucleated cell counts. Sequencing was performed with immunoSEQ multiplex PCR; in TCRdb, only in-frame clones are kept and a portion is missing. The DNA was the basis for D and trimming; V, J and clone size are from that table. The table includes 65,000 to 90,000 clones, around 88% detected once. The TCR was taken from a man between 25 and 39 years old with acute or convalescent COVID-19. The V and J genes are TRBV9 and TRBJ2-7, with 9 positions matching TRBD2. Sequenced sample: peripheral blood. The CDR3 DNA reads TGTGCCAGCAGCGTTAGCGGGAGATTTGAAGAGCAGTACTTC. Translated: CASSVSGRFEEQYF. The entire variable domain, with the rest obtained from reference TRBV9 and TRBJ2-7, is as follows: DSGVTQTPKHLITATGQRVTLRCSPRSGDLSVYWYQQSLDQGLQFLIQYYNGEERAKGNILERFSAQQFPDLHSELNLSSLELGDSALYFCASSVSGRFEEQYFGPGTRLTVT.